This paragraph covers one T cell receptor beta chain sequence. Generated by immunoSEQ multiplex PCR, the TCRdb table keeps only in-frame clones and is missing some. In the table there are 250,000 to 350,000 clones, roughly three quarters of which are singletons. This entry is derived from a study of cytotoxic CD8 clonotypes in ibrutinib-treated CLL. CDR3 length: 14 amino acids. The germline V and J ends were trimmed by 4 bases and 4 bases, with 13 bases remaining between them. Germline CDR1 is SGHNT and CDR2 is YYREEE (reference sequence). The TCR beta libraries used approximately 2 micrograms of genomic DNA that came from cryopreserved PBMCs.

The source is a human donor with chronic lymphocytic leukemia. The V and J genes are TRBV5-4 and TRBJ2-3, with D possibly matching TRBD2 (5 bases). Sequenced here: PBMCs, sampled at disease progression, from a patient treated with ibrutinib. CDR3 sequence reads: CASSKTIGADTQYF. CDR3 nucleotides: TGTGCCAGCAGCAAGACTATAGGAGCAGATACGCAGTATTTT.